Shown below are 2 T cell receptor beta chains from a single sample sequenced in a study of vaccination and CD4 T cells after COVID-19. What these receptors recognize is not known. Noted treatment: roughly ten-day PBMC culture with coronavirus spike peptide pools or control peptides (ViraFEST assay). Cultured CD4+ T cells had their DNA profiled by the Oncomine TCR Beta short-read assay. From the PCR reads, TCRdb called clonotypes with MiXCR, one entry per CDR3 protein. The profile shows 9,500 to 15,000 distinct CDR3 sequences, roughly 38% of them singletons. The source material was cultured CD4+ T cells from blood. These receptor sequences come from a human donor with COVID-19.

This clonotype is termed medium-sized (0.01 to 0.1%). V and J are TRBV11-3 and TRBJ1-2, with 7 bases matching TRBD1. Germline-derived CDR1 and CDR2 are SGHNT and YENEEA. Trimming at V came to 5 bases and at J to 0 bases, leaving 6 bases not matched to a gene. CDR3 size: 15 residues. The CDR3: CASSPNRGANYGYTF. CDR3 nucleotide sequence: TGTGCCAGCAGCCCCAACAGGGGAGCTAACTATGGCTACACCTTC.

This sequence joins TRBV19 and TRBJ2-3, with D possibly TRBD1 on 6 matching bases. Between the trimmed V and J ends, which lost 7 bases and 2 bases, there was a span of 10 bases. Germline values: CDR1 LNHDA, CDR2 SQIVND (reference sequence). The CDR3 loop spans 13 amino acids. DNA for the CDR3: TGTGCCAGTAACAGACAGGACACAGATACGCAGTATTTT. Its protein is CASNRQDTDTQYF.